This entry features one T cell receptor beta chain sequence. With 5 bases clipped from V and 3 bases from J, the junction kept 17 bases outside the gene matches. Germline V lookup: CDR1 DFQATT, CDR2 SNEGSKA (reference sequence). The CDR3 extends over 18 amino acids. One entry per CDR3 protein, called by TCRdb with MiXCR from the RT-PCR reads. The sample includes more than 600,000 distinct CDR3 sequences, 14% of them seen just once. The TCR comes from a female donor in good health, serving as a healthy control. Sample: memory CD4+ T cells from blood. The chain has TRBV20-1 and TRBJ2-3; 10 bases map to TRBD2. CDR3 in DNA: TGCAGTGCTGGCCCTAGCGGGGGCCGGGGGGTTGTAACAGATACGCAGTATTTT. This translates into CSAGPSGGRGVVTDTQYF.